Listed below are T cell receptor beta chains from one sample, sequenced in a study of T cells after yellow fever vaccination. Via MiXCR, TCRdb re-called the 5' RACE reads, giving one row per CDR3 protein. Of approximately 330,000 distinct CDR3 sequences in the sample, approximately 4% were seen once. Sample: PBMCs, taken 5 days after the yellow fever booster vaccination. These receptor sequences come from a man between 18 and 29 years old who received the YFV17D yellow fever vaccine. Each CDR3 is given with its conserved first and last residue. The D gene is left open where the match is weak. Size values are once, few and many counts, or a class for expanded clones, and some rows have none.

TRBV7-2	-	TRBJ2-5	few	TGTGCCAGCAGCCAAACGCGGCGGCGCCAAGAGACCCAGTACTTC	CASSQTRRRQETQYF
TRBV3-1	-	TRBJ2-3	-	TGTGCCAGCAGCGAACCCAACGGGGACACAGATACGCAGTATTTT	CASSEPNGDTDTQYF
TRBV12-3/TRBV12-4	-	TRBJ2-3	few	TGTGCCACCACGGGGGTGGCAGATACGCAGTATTTT	CATTGVADTQYF
TRBV12-3/TRBV12-4	-	TRBJ1-2	many	TGTGCCAGCAGTTACGGGGAGGCCTATGGCTACACCTTC	CASSYGEAYGYTF
TRBV5-6	TRBD2	TRBJ2-5	-	TGTGCCAGCAGCTTAAAGACTAGCGCGGCCCAAGAGACCCAGTACTTC	CASSLKTSAAQETQYF
TRBV6-5	TRBD2	TRBJ2-7	few	TGTGCCAGCAGTTACTCCGCGACCAGCGGGGTAACCTACGAGCAGTACTTC	CASSYSATSGVTYEQYF
TRBV6-6	TRBD1	TRBJ2-4	-	TGTGCCAGCAGCCGACAGGGGGCGGGTTATGGGCTGATTTTAGCCAAAAACATTCAGTACTTC	CASSRQGAGYGLILAKNIQYF
TRBV6-6	-	TRBJ2-2	many	TGTGCCAGCAGTTACTCGTACAGAGTGAACACCGGGGAGCTGTTTTTT	CASSYSYRVNTGELFF
TRBV19	-	TRBJ2-2	few	TGTGCTACTAGAATCGGGAACACCGGGGAGCTGTTTTTT	CATRIGNTGELFF
TRBV30	TRBD1	TRBJ1-5	many	TGTGCCTGGAGTACTACAGGGGGCTGGCAGCCCCAGCATTTT	CAWSTTGGWQPQHF
TRBV4-3	-	TRBJ2-3	many	TGCGCCAGCAGCCAAGATCTCAGTTTCACAGATACGCAGTATTTT	CASSQDLSFTDTQYF
TRBV5-6	TRBD1	TRBJ1-2	-	TGTGCCAGCAGCTTGGGTGACAGGGGCTATGGCTACACCTTC	CASSLGDRGYGYTF
TRBV5-1	-	TRBJ2-7	few	TGCGCCAGCAGCTTGGGACCAACCTCCTACGAGCAGTACTTC	CASSLGPTSYEQYF
TRBV27	-	TRBJ1-6	many	TGTGCCAGCAGTCGTCAGGGTGACTATAATTCACCCCTCCACTTT	CASSRQGDYNSPLHF
TRBV6-2/TRBV6-3	TRBD2	TRBJ2-5	few	TGTGCCAGCAGTTACTCCGCTAGCGGGGGGCTTGGGCTGGGAGAGACCCAGTACTTC	CASSYSASGGLGLGETQYF
TRBV5-6	-	TRBJ2-3	few	TGTGCCAGCAGCTTGGGGGCAAAGGCAGATACGCAGTATTTT	CASSLGAKADTQYF
TRBV5-1	-	TRBJ1-2	-	TGCGCCAGCAGCTTGGAGGGAAGCTGGACCAGCTATGGCTACACCTTC	CASSLEGSWTSYGYTF
TRBV7-3	-	TRBJ1-2	-	TGTGCCAGCAGCTTAGGGGCGGGTCAGTCCTATGGCTACACCTTC	CASSLGAGQSYGYTF
TRBV5-1	TRBD1	TRBJ1-6	many	TGCGCCAGCAGCCGGGACAGGGCCTATAATTCACCCCTCCACTTT	CASSRDRAYNSPLHF
TRBV5-1	TRBD1	TRBJ2-5	many	TGCGCCAGCAGCGCCCCCACAGGGGCGGTGGAGACCCAGTACTTC	CASSAPTGAVETQYF